This T cell receptor (beta chain) was profiled in a study of T cell repertoires in ileal Crohn's disease. Study as a whole: Median disease duration was approximately eight years; 35% smoked at surgery.

This CDR3 spans 13 amino acids. Germline V lookup: CDR1 SNHLY, CDR2 FYNNEI. V dropped 8 bases and J dropped 1 base, with 12 bases sitting between them. Points from the study as a whole: Sorted CD8 T cells held more high-frequency clones than CD4. Clonality above 26.8% at surgery always came with endoscopic recurrence.

Five hundred nanograms of biopsy DNA per sample underwent TCRB immunosequencing. TCRdb's copy holds only in-frame clones and misses some; the assay was immunoSEQ multiplex PCR. Of about 9,200 clones in the sample, 70% to 80% were seen once. As regards this clone: Antigen: not known.

This sample's time point: neoterminal ileum biopsy at postoperative endoscopy, about 6 months after surgery. Source material: ileal tissue. The gene calls are TRBV2 and TRBJ2-7; D might be TRBD2 (6 bases). The source of this sequence is an adult with Crohn's disease. The CDR3 region has the DNA TGTGCCAGCGGGACGGGAGCTTCCTACGAGCAGTACTTC. Its translation is CASGTGASYEQYF.